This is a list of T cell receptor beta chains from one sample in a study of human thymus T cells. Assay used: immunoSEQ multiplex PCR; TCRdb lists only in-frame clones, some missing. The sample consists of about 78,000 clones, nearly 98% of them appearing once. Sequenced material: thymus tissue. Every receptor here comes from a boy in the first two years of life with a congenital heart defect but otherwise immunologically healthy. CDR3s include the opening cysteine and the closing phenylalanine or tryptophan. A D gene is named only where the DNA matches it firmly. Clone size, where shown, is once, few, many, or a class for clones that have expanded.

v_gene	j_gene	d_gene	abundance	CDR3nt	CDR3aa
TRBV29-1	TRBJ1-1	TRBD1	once	TGCAGCGTTGAAAAGGAGGGGGCGCTTTTCGAAGCTTTCTTT	CSVEKEGALFEAFF
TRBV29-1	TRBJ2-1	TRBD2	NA	TGCAGCGTTGAAGGGCGGGAGAGGGACAATGAGCAGTTCTTC	CSVEGRERDNEQFF
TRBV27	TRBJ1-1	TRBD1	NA	TGTGCCAGCAGTCCGATGACAGGGATGAACACTGAAGCTTTCTTT	CASSPMTGMNTEAFF
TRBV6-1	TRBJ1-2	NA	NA	TGTGCCAGCAGTGAATACGGGAACTATGGCTACACCTTC	CASSEYGNYGYTF
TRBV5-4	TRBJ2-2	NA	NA	TGTGCCAGCAGCTTGAGAGTCACGGGGACCGCTACGAACACCGGGGAGCTGTTTTTT	CASSLRVTGTATNTGELFF
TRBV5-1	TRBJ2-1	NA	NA	TGCGCCAGCAGCTTCAAGGAGGGGGCATTTTTCGGGACCGCCCACAATGAGCAGTTCTTC	CASSFKEGAFFGTAHNEQFF
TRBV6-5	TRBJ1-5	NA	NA	TGTGCCAGCAGTTCGTCTACCCTGGAGGATCAGCCCCAGCATTTT	CASSSSTLEDQPQHF
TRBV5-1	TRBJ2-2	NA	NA	TGCGCCAGCAGCCTGTCATTTAACACCGGGGAGCTGTTTTTT	CASSLSFNTGELFF
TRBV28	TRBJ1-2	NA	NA	TGTGCCAGCAGTTTCGGTCGATTTAACTATGGCTACACCTTC	CASSFGRFNYGYTF
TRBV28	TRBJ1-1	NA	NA	TGTGCCAGCAGTTTGGACCATATAAGGGTGAGAACTACTGAAGCTTTCTTT	CASSLDHIRVRTTEAFF
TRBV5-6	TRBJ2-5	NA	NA	TGTGCCAGCAGCCCGGACCAGGAGTTTCAAGAGACCCAGTACTTC	CASSPDQEFQETQYF
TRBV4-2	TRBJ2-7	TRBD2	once	TGTGCCAGCAGCCAAGAGGTTGTCGTCGGACTAGCGGGAAATCCCTACGAGCAGTACTTC	CASSQEVVVGLAGNPYEQYF
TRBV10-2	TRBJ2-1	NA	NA	TGCGCCAGCAGTGATGGGGCAGGCAAGACCAATGAGCAGTTCTTC	CASSDGAGKTNEQFF
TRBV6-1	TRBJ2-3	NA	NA	TGTGCCAGCACCCGAGCGCCCCGGCTTCGAGATACGCAGTATTTT	CASTRAPRLRDTQYF
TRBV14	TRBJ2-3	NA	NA	TGTGCCAGCAGCCAAGACGGCACAGATACGCAGTATTTT	CASSQDGTDTQYF
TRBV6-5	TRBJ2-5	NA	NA	TGTGCCAGCAGTTACGGACAGGGAGGGAAGACCCAGTACTTC	CASSYGQGGKTQYF
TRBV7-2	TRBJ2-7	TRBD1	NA	TGTGCCAGCAGCTCGTACCTGTCGGGACAGGGGCCGCGACCCTACGAGCAGTACTTC	CASSSYLSGQGPRPYEQYF
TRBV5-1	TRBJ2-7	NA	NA	TGCGCCAGCAGCTTGGACAGTTCGGAGGGGGCTATCTACGAGCAGTACTTC	CASSLDSSEGAIYEQYF
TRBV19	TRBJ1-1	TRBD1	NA	TGTGCCAGTCAGCCGGCCAGGGGGGACACTGAAGCTTTCTTT	CASQPARGDTEAFF
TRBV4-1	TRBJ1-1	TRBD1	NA	TGCGCCAGCAGCCTCACAGACAGGGCTGTCCATGAAGCTTTCTTT	CASSLTDRAVHEAFF
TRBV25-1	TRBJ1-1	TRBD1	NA	TGTGCCAGCAGTGAATTGGGCCCCAATTACAGGGGCAGAGAAGCTTTCTTT	CASSELGPNYRGREAFF
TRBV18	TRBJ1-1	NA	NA	TGTGCCAGCTCACCGGGGGGCTGGACTGAAGCTTTCTTT	CASSPGGWTEAFF
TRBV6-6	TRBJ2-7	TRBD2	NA	TGTGCCAGCAGCATAGCGGGAGGCTACGAGCAGTACTTC	CASSIAGGYEQYF
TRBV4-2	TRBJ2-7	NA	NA	TGTGCCAGCAGCCCCACGAAGGGAGAAAGGCTCCACGAGCAGTACTTC	CASSPTKGERLHEQYF
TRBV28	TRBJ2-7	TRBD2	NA	TGTGCCAGCAGTGATGGACTAGCGGAGCAGTACTTC	CASSDGLAEQYF
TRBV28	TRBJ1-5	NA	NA	TGTGCCAGCAGTTTGGGCAGGACCGATCAGCCCCAGCATTTT	CASSLGRTDQPQHF
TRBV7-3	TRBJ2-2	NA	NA	TGTGCCAGCAGCCTAATGGGCGGGGAGCTGTTTTTT	CASSLMGGELFF
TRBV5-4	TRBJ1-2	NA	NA	TGTGCCAGCACCTTAAAGGGCTTTGGCTATGGCTACACCTTC	CASTLKGFGYGYTF
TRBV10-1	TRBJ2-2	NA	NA	TGCGCCAGCAGTGTTTGGGACACTGATCACACCGGGGAGCTGTTTTTT	CASSVWDTDHTGELFF
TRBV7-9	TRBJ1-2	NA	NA	TGTGCCAGCAGCTTAAGCAATCCGGACGCCTTTGCCGAAGGCTACACCTTC	CASSLSNPDAFAEGYTF
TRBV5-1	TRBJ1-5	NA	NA	TGCGCCAGCAGCTTGGCGGCCAGGGATGGCAATCAGCCCCAGCATTTT	CASSLAARDGNQPQHF
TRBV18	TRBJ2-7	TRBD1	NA	TGTGCCAGCTCACGGGACAGGGGCTACGAGCAGTACTTC	CASSRDRGYEQYF
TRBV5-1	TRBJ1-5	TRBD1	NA	TGCGCCAGCAGCCCAGGACAGGTACTTGCCTTCAATCAGCCCCAGCATTTT	CASSPGQVLAFNQPQHF